These T cell receptor beta chains were read from a single sample in a study of T cells after yellow fever vaccination. One entry per CDR3 protein results from TCRdb running MiXCR on the 5' RACE reads. Of 300,000 to 400,000 distinct CDR3 sequences in the sample, approximately 13% were seen once. The starting material was CD4+ T cells sorted from PBMCs, obtained 15 days after the yellow fever booster vaccination. The receptor set was obtained from a man between 18 and 35 years old who received the YFV17D yellow fever vaccine. CDR3s include the opening cysteine and the closing phenylalanine or tryptophan. The D gene is left open where the match is weak.

V	J	D	CDR3
TRBV9	TRBJ2-3	TRBD1	CASSVGRTGGGTDTQYF
TRBV20-1	TRBJ2-5	TRBD1	CSGLVRGQQETQYF
TRBV7-6	TRBJ1-5	TRBD1	CASSLDGQGNQPQHF
TRBV12-3/TRBV12-4	TRBJ1-1	NA	CASRGGRFTEAFF
TRBV29-1	TRBJ1-1	NA	CSVRDPGRPEAFF
TRBV28	TRBJ2-1	TRBD1	CASRRGTGGSNEQFF
TRBV12-3/TRBV12-4	TRBJ1-5	TRBD1	CASRPTGVTQPQHF
TRBV28	TRBJ1-5	NA	CASSLYTGDNGQPQHF
TRBV2	TRBJ1-5	NA	CASKEEINQPQHF
TRBV6-2/TRBV6-3	TRBJ2-4	NA	CASSKGGAEGIQYF
TRBV7-9	TRBJ2-5	TRBD2	CASSSAGTSGGAKTQYF
TRBV20-1	TRBJ1-5	TRBD1	CSARAEGQVYSNQPQHF
TRBV5-1	TRBJ2-5	NA	CASSARDNQETQYF
TRBV11-2	TRBJ2-7	TRBD1	CASSLPGQRTYEQYF
TRBV10-3	TRBJ1-1	TRBD1	CAITRTQGGDTEAFF
TRBV20-1	TRBJ2-3	TRBD1	CSARVGTGGADTQYF
TRBV21-1	TRBJ2-7	NA	CASSNPAGIIQGGTSYEQYF
TRBV7-3	TRBJ2-2	NA	CASSFHGQNTGELFF
TRBV5-1	TRBJ2-3	NA	CASSVGISLRTDTQYF
TRBV21-1	TRBJ2-5	NA	CASSKRGQGPSQETQYF
TRBV20-1	TRBJ2-7	NA	CSVEDLSYEQYF
TRBV7-2	TRBJ1-4	NA	CASSLANEKLFF
TRBV5-1	TRBJ2-1	NA	CASSPGLHSLYNEQFF
TRBV7-2	TRBJ1-5	TRBD1	CASSFVGTGGHSNQPQHF
TRBV6-2/TRBV6-3	TRBJ2-1	NA	CASEGQSYNEQFF
TRBV27	TRBJ1-2	NA	CASRRVLGGYGYTF
TRBV7-2	TRBJ1-1	NA	CASSFADNTEAFF
TRBV20-1	TRBJ1-6	TRBD1	CSATRGTAGTSPLHF
TRBV20-1	TRBJ2-3	NA	CSARTRASTDTQYF
TRBV11-3	TRBJ2-2	TRBD1	CASSPETGGTGELFF
TRBV5-1	TRBJ2-5	TRBD2	CASSTGLAAFETQYF
TRBV6-5	TRBJ2-5	TRBD2	CASSSAGGVETQYF
TRBV5-4	TRBJ1-6	NA	CASSQGGEIYNSPLHF
TRBV25-1	TRBJ2-3	TRBD1	CASTRQGVLADTQYF
TRBV14	TRBJ1-4	NA	CASSATATITNEKLFF
TRBV20-1	TRBJ2-3	NA	CSARDPRVGPDTQYF
TRBV7-3	TRBJ2-1	NA	CASSVEGRFNEQFF
TRBV28	TRBJ2-3	NA	CASKVGRSTDTQYF
TRBV20-1	TRBJ2-1	TRBD2	CSATRGVLSYNEQFF
TRBV12-3/TRBV12-4	TRBJ2-3	TRBD2	CASRDTGTSGDTQYF
TRBV12-3/TRBV12-4	TRBJ2-3	NA	CASSWTETTDTQYF
TRBV19	TRBJ1-2	NA	CASLGQTGKSGYTF
TRBV6-6	TRBJ2-1	NA	CASSDGGPLYNEQFF
TRBV9	TRBJ1-5	NA	CASSAQGSGQPQHF
TRBV7-2	TRBJ2-1	TRBD2	CASRSGTSGPKQFF
TRBV4-2	TRBJ2-5	TRBD2	CASSQDWSGRYQETQYF
TRBV7-2	TRBJ2-1	TRBD1	CASSLRDRAYNEQFF
TRBV6-5	TRBJ2-2	TRBD1	CASSRGTGVYTGELFF